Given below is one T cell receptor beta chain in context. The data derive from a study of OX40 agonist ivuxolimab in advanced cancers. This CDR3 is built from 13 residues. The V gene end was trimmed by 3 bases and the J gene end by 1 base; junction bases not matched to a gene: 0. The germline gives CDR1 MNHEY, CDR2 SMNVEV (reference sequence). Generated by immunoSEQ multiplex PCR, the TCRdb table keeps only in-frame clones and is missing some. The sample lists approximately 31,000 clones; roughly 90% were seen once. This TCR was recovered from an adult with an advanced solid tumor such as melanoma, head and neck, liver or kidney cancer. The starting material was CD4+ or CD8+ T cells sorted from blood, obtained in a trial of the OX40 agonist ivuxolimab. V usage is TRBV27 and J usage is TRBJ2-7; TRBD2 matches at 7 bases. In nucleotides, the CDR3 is TGTGCCAGCAGTTTTAGCGGGTCCTACGAGCAGTACTTC. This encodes CASSFSGSYEQYF.